The present T cell receptor beta chain was sequenced within a study of blood T cell repertoires in COVID-19. As for the study in general: COVID-19 samples from acute and convalescent phases originated in the United States, Italy and Spain. PBMCs, B-cell-depleted T cells, or T cells provided the cDNA or gDNA that made up the material.

This CDR3 spans 14 amino acids. Trimming at V came to 6 bases and at J to 2 bases, leaving 6 bases not matched to a gene. CDR1 KGHSH and CDR2 LQKENI come from the germline V gene. Under the authors' procedure: Counts of nucleated cells, estimated from reference gene primer amplification, were obtained. This table comes from immunoSEQ multiplex PCR, and its TCRdb copy is limited to in-frame clones, with some not included. V and J calls and clone size are copied from that table; D and trimming were computed from the DNA. The repertoire includes under 250,000 clones, 80% to 85% of them detected once, and roughly 2.4% sits in the top ten. Remarks on this clone: The sample carries other DNA sequences with the same CDR3.

The J gene is TRBJ1-1, the V gene TRBV18; TRBD1 agrees at 7 bases. Source material: peripheral blood. The sequence came from a woman in her fifties or sixties with acute or convalescent COVID-19. The chain's CDR3 is CASSRDSFNTEAFF. CDR3 sequence (DNA): TGTGCCAGCTCGCGGGACAGCTTCAACACTGAAGCTTTCTTT.